Below are 11 T cell receptor beta chains sequenced from a single sample in a study of blood T cell repertoires in COVID-19. The repertoire was sequenced with immunoSEQ multiplex PCR; TCRdb's copy has only in-frame clones and lacks some. The sample includes some 70,000 clones, 70% to 90% seen only once; the top ten take 2.5% to 3%. Sequencing was done on a sample of peripheral blood. The source of these receptors is a man aged 65-85 years with active or convalescent COVID-19.

The V and J genes are TRBV6-5 and TRBJ2-1; TRBD2 matches at 12 bases. The V segment lost 5 bases and the J segment 9 bases; nucleotides outside the gene matches: 8. CDR3 length: 15 amino acids. The germline gives CDR1 MNHEY, CDR2 SVGAGI. The CDR3 DNA reads TGTGCCAGCAGTCGCGGACTAGCGGGAATATCTGAGCAGTTCTTC. This translates into CASSRGLAGISEQFF.

V is TRBV16 and J is TRBJ1-2; 7 nucleotides align to TRBD1. V lost 2 bases and J lost 7; bases outside the gene matches: 7. This CDR3 has 14 residues. CDR1 KGHSY and CDR2 FQNENV come from the germline V gene. In DNA, the CDR3 is TGTGCCAGCAGCCAAGGACAGGCATTGGGTGGCTACACCTTC. Encoded protein: CASSQGQALGGYTF.

The rearrangement uses TRBV7-3 and TRBJ1-5; 10 bases align to TRBD1. Germline V gene sequence: CDR1 SGHTA, CDR2 FQGTGA. The CDR3 has 17 residues. With V trimmed by 1 base and J by 9 bases, 12 bases remained unmatched. The CDR3, as DNA: TGTGCCAGCAGCTTAAGAGGGGGTGGGACAGGGGTTCGGCCCCAGCATTTT. As protein: CASSLRGGGTGVRPQHF.

In DNA, the CDR3 is TGTGCCAGCAGTTTGGGGGCAGGGGGCGCGGATGAAGCTTTCTTT. It is translated as CASSLGAGGADEAFF. The chain has TRBV2 and TRBJ1-1; 8 bases are shared with TRBD1. In germline, CDR1 is SNHLY, CDR2 FYNNEI. J lost 7 bases, V lost 5 bases, and 12 bases had no gene match. The CDR3 covers 15 residues. The full variable domain, with the rest looked up from reference TRBV2 and TRBJ1-1, is EPEVTQTPSHQVTQMGQEVILRCVPISNHLYFYWYRQILGQKVEFLVSFYNNEISEKSEIFDDQFSVERPDGSNFTLKIRSTKLEDSAMYFCASSLGAGGADEAFFGQGTRLTVV.

The rearrangement joins TRBV7-7 to TRBJ2-5; 7 bases match TRBD1. CDR1 SSHAT and CDR2 FNYEAQ come from the germline V gene (reference sequence). Germline trimming cut 6 bases from V and 5 bases from J; bases unmatched to any gene: 6. The CDR3 has 13 amino acids. For the CDR3, the DNA is TGTGCCAGCAGGAGGGGGCCGACGGAGACCCAGTACTTC. Translated, it gives CASRRGPTETQYF.

The chain links TRBV30 to TRBJ2-5; 7 nucleotides line up with TRBD2. The trim removed 3 bases at V and 7 bases at J, leaving 8 bases unmatched. The CDR3 contains 13 residues. CDR1 and CDR2 from the germline V gene are GTSNPN and SVGIG (reference sequence). CDR3 in amino acids: CAWRTGGSGTQYF. CDR3 nucleotide sequence: TGTGCCTGGAGAACGGGGGGTTCGGGGACCCAGTACTTC. The full variable domain, rest sourced from reference TRBV30 and TRBJ2-5, is SQTIHQWPATLVQPVGSPLSLECTVEGTSNPNLYWYRQAAGRGLQLLFYSVGIGQISSEVPQNLSASRPQDRQFILSSKKLLLSDSGFYLCAWRTGGSGTQYFGPGTRLLVL.

The gene calls are TRBV27 and TRBJ2-3; 10 bases fit TRBD1. Germline CDR1 is MNHEY and CDR2 is SMNVEV (reference sequence). V lost 2 bases and J lost 2; bases outside the gene matches: 7. The CDR3 length is 17 residues. The DNA of the CDR3 is TGTGCCAGCAGTTTAAGACCGGGACAGGGGAACACAGATACGCAGTATTTT. It codes for CASSLRPGQGNTDTQYF.

The chain combines TRBV18 with TRBJ2-5, with TRBD1 matching over 7 bases. The CDR3 sequence is 14 residues long. J lost 4 bases, V lost 7 bases, and 9 bases had no gene match. Per germline, CDR1 KGHSH and CDR2 LQKENI. The DNA of the CDR3 is TGTGCCAGCTGCAAGCCGGGACAGAGAGAGACCCAGTACTTC. Translation: CASCKPGQRETQYF.

This sequence joins TRBV10-2 and TRBJ1-6; 10 nucleotides align to TRBD1. This CDR3 is built from 15 residues. Per germline, CDR1 WSHSY and CDR2 SAAADI. J was trimmed by 7 bases and V by 8 bases; bases with no gene match: 8. The CDR3 here is CASQDRTGGNSPLHF. CDR3 DNA: TGCGCCAGCCAGGACCGGACAGGGGGAAATTCACCCCTCCACTTT.

The CDR3 DNA sequence: TGTGCCAGTAGCGGTGAGGGTAGTCGCAATCAGCCCCAGCATTTT. Its translation is CASSGEGSRNQPQHF. The V gene is TRBV19, the J gene TRBJ1-5; D ambiguous. Per germline, CDR1 LNHDA and CDR2 SQIVND (reference sequence). This CDR3 contains 15 residues. The germline V and J ends were trimmed by 6 bases and 2 bases, with 14 bases remaining between them.

CDR3 protein: CASSPGNLYEQYF. CDR3 coding DNA: TGTGCCAGCAGCCCGGGGAATCTCTACGAGCAGTACTTC. The chain is built from TRBV25-1 and TRBJ2-7, with D possibly being TRBD2 (5 bases). Germline V gene data show CDR1 as MGHDK and CDR2 as SYGVNS. The CDR3 totals 13 residues. V lost 6 bases and J lost 3, with 12 bases in between.